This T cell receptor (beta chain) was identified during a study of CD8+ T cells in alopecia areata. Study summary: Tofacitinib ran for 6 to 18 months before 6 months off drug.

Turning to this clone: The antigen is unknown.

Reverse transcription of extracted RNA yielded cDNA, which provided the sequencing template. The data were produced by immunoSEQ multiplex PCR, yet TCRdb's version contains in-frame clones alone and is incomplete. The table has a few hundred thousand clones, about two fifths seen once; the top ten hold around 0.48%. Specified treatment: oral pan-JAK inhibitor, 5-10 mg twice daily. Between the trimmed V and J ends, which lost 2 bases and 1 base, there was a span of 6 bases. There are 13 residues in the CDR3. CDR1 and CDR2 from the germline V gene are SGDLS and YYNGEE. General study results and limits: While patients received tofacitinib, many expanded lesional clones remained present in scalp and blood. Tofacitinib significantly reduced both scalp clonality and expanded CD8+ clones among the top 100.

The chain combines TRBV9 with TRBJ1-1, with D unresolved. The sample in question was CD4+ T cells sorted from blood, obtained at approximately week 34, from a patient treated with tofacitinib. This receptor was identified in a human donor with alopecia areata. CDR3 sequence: CASSVYWNTEAFF. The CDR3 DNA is TGTGCCAGCAGCGTTTATTGGAACACTGAAGCTTTCTTT.